These 4 T cell receptor beta chains originate from one sample sequenced in a study of T cells in Graves' hyperthyroidism and ophthalmopathy. Researchers took RNA transcripts and amplified the TCR beta CDR3 regions from them. First-round RT-PCR targeting the TCR CDR3 was performed with the HTBI primer set. Via MiXCR, TCRdb re-called the multiplex PCR reads, giving one row per CDR3 protein. Here the sample spans under 300,000 distinct CDR3 sequences, approximately 26% being singletons. The material sequenced was blood. Receptors were obtained from a man aged 35 to 55 with Graves' hyperthyroidism that later progressed to Graves' ophthalmopathy.

This clonotype appeared many times. The chain employs TRBV27 and TRBJ2-2, with D maybe TRBD1 (6 bases). V lost 1 base, J lost 6 bases, and 15 bases lay in between. The V gene's germline CDR1 is MNHEY and CDR2 SMNVEV (reference sequence). The CDR3 sequence is 16 residues long. The CDR3 spells CASSLFGQLSAGELFF. Written as DNA, the CDR3 is TGTGCCAGCAGTTTATTCGGACAGCTCAGCGCCGGGGAGCTGTTTTTT.

There are many counts of this clonotype. V gene TRBV7-3 combines with J gene TRBJ1-3; no clear D. V lost 0 bases and J 9 bases, leaving 15 bases between the germline ends. The CDR3 is 15 residues long. In germline, CDR1 is SGHTA, CDR2 FQGTGA. CDR3 DNA: TGTGCCAGCAGCTTAACGTCCGGGTCCGGGAGCACCATATATTTT. Its protein product is CASSLTSGSGSTIYF. The variable domain in full, completed from reference TRBV7-3 and TRBJ1-3, reads GAGVSQTPSNKVTEKGKYVELRCDPISGHTALYWYRQSLGQGPEFLIYFQGTGAADDSGLPNDRFFAVRPEGSVSTLKIQRTERGDSAVYLCASSLTSGSGSTIYFGEGSWLTVV.

The J gene is TRBJ1-6, the V gene TRBV9; no reliable D call. With 5 bases removed from V and 10 bases from J, the gap between germline ends came to 10 bases. This CDR3 comprises 12 residues. Germline V lookup: CDR1 SGDLS, CDR2 YYNGEE. The CDR3 protein is CASSSAESPLHF. The CDR3 nucleotides read TGTGCCAGCAGTTCGGCGGAGTCACCCCTCCACTTT.

This clonotype showed up many times. This chain connects TRBV29-1 to TRBJ1-5; D is unresolved. Germline values: CDR1 SQVTM, CDR2 ANQGSEA. V was trimmed by 2 bases and J by 1 base, leaving 0 bases between them. This CDR3 comprises 11 residues. The CDR3 reads CSVESNQPQHF. The CDR3 DNA reads as TGCAGCGTTGAAAGCAATCAGCCCCAGCATTTT.